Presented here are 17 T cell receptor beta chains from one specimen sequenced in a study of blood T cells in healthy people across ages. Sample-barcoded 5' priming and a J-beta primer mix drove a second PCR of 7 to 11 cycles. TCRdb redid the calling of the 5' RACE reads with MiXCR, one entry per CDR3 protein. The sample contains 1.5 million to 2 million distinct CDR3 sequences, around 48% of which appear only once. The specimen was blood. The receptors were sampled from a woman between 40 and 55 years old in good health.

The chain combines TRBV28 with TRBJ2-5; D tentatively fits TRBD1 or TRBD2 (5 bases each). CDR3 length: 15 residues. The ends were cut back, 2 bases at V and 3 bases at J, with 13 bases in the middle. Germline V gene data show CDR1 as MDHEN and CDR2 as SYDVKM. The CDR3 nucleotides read TGTGCCAGCAGTTTACGGGGCTACCGGGAAGAGACCCAGTACTTC. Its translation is CASSLRGYREETQYF.

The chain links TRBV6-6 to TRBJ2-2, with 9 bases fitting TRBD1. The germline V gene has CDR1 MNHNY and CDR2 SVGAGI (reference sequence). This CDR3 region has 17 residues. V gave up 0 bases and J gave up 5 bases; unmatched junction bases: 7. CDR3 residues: CASSYSGTGSRTGELFF. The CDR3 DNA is TGTGCCAGCAGTTACTCGGGGACAGGGTCGAGAACCGGGGAGCTGTTTTTT.

The CDR3 nucleotides read TGTGCCAGCAGCCCCTGGACGGTCAACACCGGGGAGCTGTTTTTT. Translating gives CASSPWTVNTGELFF. The chain joins TRBV7-9 to TRBJ2-2; D not certain. Deletions cut 5 bases from V and 2 bases from J, with 12 bases between. The CDR3 loop spans 15 amino acids. The germline V gene has CDR1 SEHNR and CDR2 FQNEAQ (reference sequence).

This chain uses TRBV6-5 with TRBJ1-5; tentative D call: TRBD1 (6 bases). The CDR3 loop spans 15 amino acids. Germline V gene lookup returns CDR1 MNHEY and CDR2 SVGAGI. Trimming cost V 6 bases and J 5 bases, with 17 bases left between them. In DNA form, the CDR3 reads TGTGCCAGCAGAAATCTCGGGACATCGCATCAGCCCCAGCATTTT. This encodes CASRNLGTSHQPQHF.

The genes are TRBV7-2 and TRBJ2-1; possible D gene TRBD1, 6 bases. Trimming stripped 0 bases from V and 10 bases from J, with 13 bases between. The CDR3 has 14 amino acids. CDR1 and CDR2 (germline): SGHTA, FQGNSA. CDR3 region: CASSLASRGGEQFF. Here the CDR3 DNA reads TGTGCCAGCAGCTTAGCCTCCAGGGGTGGCGAGCAGTTCTTC.

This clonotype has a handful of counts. This chain's CDR3 is CASSQENTGGGYTF. The CDR3 DNA sequence: TGTGCCAGCAGCCAGGAAAATACAGGGGGTGGCTACACCTTC. The chain links TRBV3-1 to TRBJ1-2; 8 nucleotides match TRBD1. This CDR3 contains 14 residues. V trimming: 3 bases; J trimming: 7 bases; junction bases outside the gene matches: 7. The germline gives CDR1 LGHDT, CDR2 YNNKEL (reference sequence).

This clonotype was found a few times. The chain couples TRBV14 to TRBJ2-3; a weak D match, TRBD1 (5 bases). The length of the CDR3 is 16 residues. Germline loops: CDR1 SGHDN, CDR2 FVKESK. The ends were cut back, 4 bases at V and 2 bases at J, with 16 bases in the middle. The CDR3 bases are TGTGCCAGCAGCCCGCTACGACAGCTTTTCACAGATACGCAGTATTTT. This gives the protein CASSPLRQLFTDTQYF.

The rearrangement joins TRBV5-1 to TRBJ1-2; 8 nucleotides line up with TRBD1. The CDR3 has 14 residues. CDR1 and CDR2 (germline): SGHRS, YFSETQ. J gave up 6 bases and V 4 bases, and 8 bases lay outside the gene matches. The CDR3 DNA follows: TGCGCCAGCAGCCTCGGGACAGGATTCCATGGCTACACCTTC. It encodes CASSLGTGFHGYTF.

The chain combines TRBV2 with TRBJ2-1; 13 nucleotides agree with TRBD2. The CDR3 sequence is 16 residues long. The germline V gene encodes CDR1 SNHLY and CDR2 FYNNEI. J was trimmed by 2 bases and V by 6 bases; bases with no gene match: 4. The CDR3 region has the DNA TGTGCCAGCAGACCCACTAGCGGGGGGGCCTACAATGAGCAGTTCTTC. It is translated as CASRPTSGGAYNEQFF.

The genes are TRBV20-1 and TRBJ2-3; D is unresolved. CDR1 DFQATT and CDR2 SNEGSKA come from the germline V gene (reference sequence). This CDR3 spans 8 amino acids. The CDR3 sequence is CSWDTQYF. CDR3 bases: TGCTCCTGGGATACGCAGTATTTT.

The CDR3 region is CSVESREQETQYF. The DNA for the CDR3 is TGCAGCGTTGAAAGCAGAGAACAAGAGACCCAGTACTTC. The chain carries TRBV29-1 and TRBJ2-5; D unresolved. The V end was cut by 2 bases, the J end by 2 bases, with 9 bases between. Germline assignment: CDR1 SQVTM and CDR2 ANQGSEA. The CDR3 is 13 residues long.

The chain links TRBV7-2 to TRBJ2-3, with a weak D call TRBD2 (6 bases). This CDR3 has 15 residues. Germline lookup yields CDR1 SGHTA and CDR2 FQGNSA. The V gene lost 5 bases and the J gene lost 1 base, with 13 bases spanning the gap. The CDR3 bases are TGTGCCAGCAGCCAACCACTAGCAGGCACAGATACGCAGTATTTT. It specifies CASSQPLAGTDTQYF.

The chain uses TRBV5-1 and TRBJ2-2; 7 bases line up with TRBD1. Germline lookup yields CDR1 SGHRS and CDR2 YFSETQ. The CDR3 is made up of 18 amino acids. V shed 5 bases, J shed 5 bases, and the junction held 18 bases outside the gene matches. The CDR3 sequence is CASSLHDRVAVGTGELFF. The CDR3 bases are TGCGCCAGCAGTTTGCATGACAGGGTCGCCGTCGGTACCGGGGAGCTGTTTTTT.

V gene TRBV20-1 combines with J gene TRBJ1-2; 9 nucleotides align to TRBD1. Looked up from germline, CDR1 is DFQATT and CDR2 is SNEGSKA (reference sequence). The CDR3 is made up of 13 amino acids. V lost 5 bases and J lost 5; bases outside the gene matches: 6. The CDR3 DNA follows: TGCAGTGCTTCGCCGGGACAGGGATATGGCTACACCTTC. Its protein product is CSASPGQGYGYTF.

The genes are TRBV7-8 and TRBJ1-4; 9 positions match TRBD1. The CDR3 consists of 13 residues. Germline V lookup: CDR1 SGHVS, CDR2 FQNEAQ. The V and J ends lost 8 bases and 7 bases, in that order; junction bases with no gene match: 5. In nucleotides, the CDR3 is TGTGCCAGCCGTGAACAGGGGGCTGAAAAACTGTTTTTT. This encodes CASREQGAEKLFF.

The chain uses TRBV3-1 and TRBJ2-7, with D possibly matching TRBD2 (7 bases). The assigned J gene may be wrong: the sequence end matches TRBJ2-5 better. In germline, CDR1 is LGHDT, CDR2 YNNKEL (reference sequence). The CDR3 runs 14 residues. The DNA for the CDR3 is TGTGCCAGCAGTTGGAGGGGGGGTCAGGAGACCCAGTACTTC. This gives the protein CASSWRGGQETQYF.

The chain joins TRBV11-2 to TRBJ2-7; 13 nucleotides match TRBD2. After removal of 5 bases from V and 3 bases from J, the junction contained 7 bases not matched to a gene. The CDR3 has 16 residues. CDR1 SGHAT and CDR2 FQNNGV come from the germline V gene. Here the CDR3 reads CASSVTGTSGIYEQYF. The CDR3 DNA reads TGTGCCAGCAGCGTAACCGGGACTAGCGGGATCTACGAGCAGTACTTC.